One and the same sample provided the 6 T cell receptor beta chains below, sequenced in a study of cytomegalovirus exposure and HLA in healthy donors. Generated by immunoSEQ multiplex PCR, the TCRdb table keeps only in-frame clones and is missing some. Of roughly 220,000 clones listed, around nine tenths are singletons. Input material: PBMCs. The source of these receptors is a woman aged 18-29 years in good health and CMV-seronegative.

V and J are TRBV27 and TRBJ2-3, with D maybe TRBD1 (5 bases). Trimming took off 0 bases at V and 6 bases at J, with 19 bases between the two ends. Germline CDR1 MNHEY, CDR2 SMNVEV (reference sequence). The CDR3 extends over 17 amino acids. The DNA of the CDR3 is TGTGCCAGCAGTTTATCGTCCGACAGCTCCTGCGCGGATACGCAGTATTTT. Its translation is CASSLSSDSSCADTQYF.

This clone was seen only a few times. The chain uses TRBV27 and TRBJ1-5, with 8 bases matching TRBD1. The CDR3 runs to 16 residues. CDR1 MNHEY and CDR2 SMNVEV come from the germline V gene (reference sequence). V was pared by 5 bases and J by 7 bases, with 13 bases of the junction left unmatched. CDR3 loop: CASSLSSRGRGQPQHF. CDR3 nucleotides: TGTGCCAGCAGTCTCTCCTCCAGGGGGCGAGGACAGCCCCAGCATTTT.

The chain recombines TRBV19 with TRBJ2-7, with 9 bases identical to TRBD1. Germline trimming cut 4 bases from V and 6 bases from J; bases unmatched to any gene: 10. The germline V gene encodes CDR1 LNHDA and CDR2 SQIVND (reference sequence). The CDR3 is 15 amino acids. CDR3 sequence reads: CASSTRDRVSVEQYF. CDR3 DNA: TGTGCCAGTAGTACCCGGGACAGGGTCTCCGTCGAGCAGTACTTC. Drawing the rest from reference TRBV19 and TRBJ2-7, the complete variable domain is DGGITQSPKYLFRKEGQNVTLSCEQNLNHDAMYWYRQDPGQGLRLIYYSQIVNDFQKGDIAEGYSVSREKKESFPLTVTSAQKNPTAFYLCASSTRDRVSVEQYFGPGTRLTVT.

This chain connects TRBV4-2 to TRBJ2-2, with D unclear. CDR3 length equals 15 residues. V was pared by 8 bases and J by 3 bases, with 16 bases between. Germline assignment: CDR1 LGHNA and CDR2 YNFKEQ. The CDR3 DNA reads as TGTGCCAGCCATGAGGCGTTGTCGGACACCGGGGAGCTGTTTTTT. Translating gives CASHEALSDTGELFF.

V usage is TRBV5-8 and J usage is TRBJ2-3, with 7 positions matching TRBD1. The CDR3 sequence is 14 residues long. After removal of 7 bases from V and 3 bases from J, the junction contained 8 bases not matched to a gene. In germline, CDR1 is SGHTS, CDR2 YDEGEE. The CDR3: CASATGDLTDTQYF. The CDR3, as DNA: TGTGCCAGCGCTACAGGGGATCTAACAGATACGCAGTATTTT. Full variable domain (missing parts from reference TRBV5-8 and TRBJ2-3): EAGVTQSPTHLIKTRGQQATLRCSPISGHTSVYWYQQALGLGLQFLLWYDEGEERNRGNFPPRFSGRQFPNYSSELNVNALELEDSALYLCASATGDLTDTQYFGPGTRLTVL.

This clone appeared a single time. The J gene is TRBJ2-1, the V gene TRBV4-1, with D possibly being TRBD1 (5 bases). The CDR3 consists of 17 residues. V lost 0 bases and J 1 base, leaving 13 bases between the germline ends. Germline CDR1 is MGHRA and CDR2 is YSYEKL. In DNA, the CDR3 is TGCGCCAGCAGCCAAGATCAACCAGGGCCTTCCTACAATGAGCAGTTCTTC. This codes for CASSQDQPGPSYNEQFF.